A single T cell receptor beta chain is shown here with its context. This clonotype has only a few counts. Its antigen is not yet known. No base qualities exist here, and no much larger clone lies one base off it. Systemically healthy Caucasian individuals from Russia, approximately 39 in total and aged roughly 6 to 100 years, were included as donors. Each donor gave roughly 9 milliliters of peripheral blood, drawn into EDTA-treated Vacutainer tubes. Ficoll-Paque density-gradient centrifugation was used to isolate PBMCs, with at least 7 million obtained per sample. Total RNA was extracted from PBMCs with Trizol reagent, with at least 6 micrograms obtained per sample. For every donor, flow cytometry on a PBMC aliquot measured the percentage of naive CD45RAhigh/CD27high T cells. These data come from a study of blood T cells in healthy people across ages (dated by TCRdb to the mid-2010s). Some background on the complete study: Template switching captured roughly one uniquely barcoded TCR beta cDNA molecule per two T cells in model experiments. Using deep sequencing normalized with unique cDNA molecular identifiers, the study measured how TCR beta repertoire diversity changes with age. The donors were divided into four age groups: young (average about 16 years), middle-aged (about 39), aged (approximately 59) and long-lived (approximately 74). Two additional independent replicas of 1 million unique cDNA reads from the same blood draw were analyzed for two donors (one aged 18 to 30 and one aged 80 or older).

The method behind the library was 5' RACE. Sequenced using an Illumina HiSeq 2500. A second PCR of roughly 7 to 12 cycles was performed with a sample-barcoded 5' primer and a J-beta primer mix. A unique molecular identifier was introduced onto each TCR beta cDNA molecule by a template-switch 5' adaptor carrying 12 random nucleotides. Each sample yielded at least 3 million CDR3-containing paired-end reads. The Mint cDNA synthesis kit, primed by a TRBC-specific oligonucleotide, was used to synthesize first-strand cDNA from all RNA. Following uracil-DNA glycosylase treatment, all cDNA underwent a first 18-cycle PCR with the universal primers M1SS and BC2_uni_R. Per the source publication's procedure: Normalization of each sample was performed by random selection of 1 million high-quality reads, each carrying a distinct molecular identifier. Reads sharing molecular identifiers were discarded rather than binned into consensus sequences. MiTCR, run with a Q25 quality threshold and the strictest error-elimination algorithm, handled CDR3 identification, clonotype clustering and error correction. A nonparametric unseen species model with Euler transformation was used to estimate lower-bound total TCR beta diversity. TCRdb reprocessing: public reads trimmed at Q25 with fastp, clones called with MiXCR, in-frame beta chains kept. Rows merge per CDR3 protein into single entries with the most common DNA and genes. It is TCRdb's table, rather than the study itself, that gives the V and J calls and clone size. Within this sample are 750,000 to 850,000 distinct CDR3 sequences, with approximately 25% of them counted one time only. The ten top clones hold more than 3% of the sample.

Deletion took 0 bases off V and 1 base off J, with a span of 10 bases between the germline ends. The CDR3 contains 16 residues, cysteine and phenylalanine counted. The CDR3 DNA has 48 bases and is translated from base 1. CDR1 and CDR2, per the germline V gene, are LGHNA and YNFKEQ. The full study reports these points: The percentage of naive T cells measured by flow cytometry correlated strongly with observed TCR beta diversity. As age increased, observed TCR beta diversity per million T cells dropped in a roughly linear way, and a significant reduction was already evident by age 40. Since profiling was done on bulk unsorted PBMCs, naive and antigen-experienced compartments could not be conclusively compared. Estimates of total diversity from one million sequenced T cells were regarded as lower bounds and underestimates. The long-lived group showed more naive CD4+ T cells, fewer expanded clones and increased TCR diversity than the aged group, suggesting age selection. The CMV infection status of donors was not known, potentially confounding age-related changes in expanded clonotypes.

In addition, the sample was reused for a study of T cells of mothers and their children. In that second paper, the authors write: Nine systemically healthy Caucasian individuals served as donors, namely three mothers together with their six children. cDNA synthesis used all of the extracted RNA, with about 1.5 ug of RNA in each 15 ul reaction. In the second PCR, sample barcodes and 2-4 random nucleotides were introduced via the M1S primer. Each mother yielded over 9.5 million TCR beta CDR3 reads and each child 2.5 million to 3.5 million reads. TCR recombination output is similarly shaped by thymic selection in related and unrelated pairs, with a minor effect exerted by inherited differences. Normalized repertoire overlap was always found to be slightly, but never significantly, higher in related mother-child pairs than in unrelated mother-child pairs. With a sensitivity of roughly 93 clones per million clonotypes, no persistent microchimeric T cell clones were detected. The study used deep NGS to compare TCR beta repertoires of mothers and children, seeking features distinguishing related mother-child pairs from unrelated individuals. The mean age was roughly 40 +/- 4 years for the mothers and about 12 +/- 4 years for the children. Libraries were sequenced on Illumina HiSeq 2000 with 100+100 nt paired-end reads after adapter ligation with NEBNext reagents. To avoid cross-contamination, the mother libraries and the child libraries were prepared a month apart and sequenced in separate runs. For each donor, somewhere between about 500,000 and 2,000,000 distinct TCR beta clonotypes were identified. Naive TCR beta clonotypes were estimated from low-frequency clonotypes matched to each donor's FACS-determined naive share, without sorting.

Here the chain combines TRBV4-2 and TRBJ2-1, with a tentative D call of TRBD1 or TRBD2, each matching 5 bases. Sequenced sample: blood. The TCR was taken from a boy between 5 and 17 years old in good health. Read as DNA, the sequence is TGTGCCAGCAGCCAAGAGCAGGGAGAATCCTACAATGAGCAGTTCTTC. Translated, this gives CASSQEQGESYNEQFF.